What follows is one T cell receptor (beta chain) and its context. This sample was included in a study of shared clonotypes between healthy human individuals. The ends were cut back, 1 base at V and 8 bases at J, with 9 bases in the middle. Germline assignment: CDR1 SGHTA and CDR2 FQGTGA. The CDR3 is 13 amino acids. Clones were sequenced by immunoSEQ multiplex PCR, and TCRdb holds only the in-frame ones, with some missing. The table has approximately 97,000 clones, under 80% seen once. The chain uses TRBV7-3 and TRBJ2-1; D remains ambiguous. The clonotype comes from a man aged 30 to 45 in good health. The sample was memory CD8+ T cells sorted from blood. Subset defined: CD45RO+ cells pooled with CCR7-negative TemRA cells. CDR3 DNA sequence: TGTGCCAGCAGCTTAAGCCCCCAGGATGAGCAGTTCTTC. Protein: CASSLSPQDEQFF.